These 20 T cell receptor beta chains were all obtained from the same sample, sequenced in a study of cytomegalovirus exposure and HLA in healthy donors (TCRdb year 2017). The library relied on the immunoSEQ multiplex PCR assay. A mixture of 60 forward primers for TCR Vbeta segments and 13 reverse primers for TCR Jbeta segments was used in the multiplex PCR. This is the immuneACCESS table as TCRdb keeps it, with only in-frame sequences that have V and J called. A part of the clones is gone; compared with another copy, unresolved V genes explain less than half, and the rest is unexplained. The sample table contains around 130,000 clones; only one count was recorded for roughly 71% of them. The ten top clones hold approximately 5.4% of the sample. The material sequenced was PBMCs. The receptors stem from a woman in her 50s in good health and CMV-seropositive.

Turning to this clone: The sample carries other DNA sequences with the same CDR3. The chain has TRBV9 and TRBJ2-5; D is possibly TRBD1 (5 bases). Germline V gives CDR1 SGDLS, CDR2 YYNGEE. This CDR3 comprises 14 residues. V lost 2 bases and J 1 base, leaving 9 bases between the germline ends. The CDR3 sequence: CASSVGTGQETQYF. DNA of the CDR3: TGTGCCAGCAGCGTCGGAACAGGCCAAGAGACCCAGTACTTC.

The rearrangement uses TRBV4-2 and TRBJ1-4; possible D gene TRBD1, 5 bases. The germline V gene has CDR1 LGHNA and CDR2 YNFKEQ. CDR3 size: 13 residues. V shed 4 bases and J shed 8 bases, with 11 bases lying between them. The CDR3 reads CASSPHGGEKLFF. DNA for the CDR3: TGTGCCAGCAGCCCCCATGGGGGGGAAAAACTGTTTTTT.

V is TRBV9 and J is TRBJ2-5; 11 bases map to TRBD1. V lost 3 bases and J lost 5; bases outside the gene matches: 9. The CDR3 runs to 16 residues. CDR1 and CDR2 from the germline V gene are SGDLS and YYNGEE. CDR3 region: CASSADRGRSGETQYF. The CDR3 DNA follows: TGTGCCAGCAGCGCGGACAGGGGGCGTTCCGGGGAGACCCAGTACTTC.

J is TRBJ1-3 and V is TRBV5-4; TRBD1 aligns across 7 bases. The junction had 7 bases not matched to a gene; V was cut back by 5 bases and J by 2 bases. Germline V lookup: CDR1 SGHNT, CDR2 YYREEE (reference sequence). The CDR3 sequence is 15 residues long. As DNA, the CDR3 is TGTGCCAGCAGTAACGACAGGGCCACTGGAAACACCATATATTTT. Amino acids: CASSNDRATGNTIYF. Full variable domain (missing parts from reference TRBV5-4 and TRBJ1-3): ETGVTQSPTHLIKTRGQQVTLRCSSQSGHNTVSWYQQALGQGPQFIFQYYREEENGRGNFPPRFSGLQFPNYSSELNVNALELDDSALYLCASSNDRATGNTIYFGEGSWLTVV.

V and J are TRBV6-1 and TRBJ1-4, with D tentatively TRBD1 (6 bases). The germline V gene has CDR1 MNHNS and CDR2 SASEGT. The V gene lost 1 base and the J gene lost 10 bases, with 13 bases spanning the gap. CDR3 size: 14 residues. The CDR3 reads CASSEGGGEGKLFF. The CDR3 DNA reads as TGTGCCAGCAGTGAAGGGGGGGGCGAAGGAAAACTGTTTTTT.

This CDR3 reads CASSLSTGVDGYTF. CDR3 sequence (DNA): TGTGCCAGCAGCTTATCGACAGGGGTGGATGGCTACACCTTC. The chain has TRBV7-2 and TRBJ1-2; TRBD1 matches at 8 bases. V shed 2 bases, J shed 6 bases, and the junction held 5 bases outside the gene matches. The germline V gene has CDR1 SGHTA and CDR2 FQGNSA. This CDR3 has 14 residues.

This sequence joins TRBV2 and TRBJ1-2; TRBD1 matches at 12 bases. This CDR3 region has 16 residues. V trimming: 7 bases; J trimming: 6 bases; junction bases outside the gene matches: 12. CDR1 is SNHLY, CDR2 FYNNEI, per germline. CDR3 residues: CASTRGQGASGNGYTF. CDR3 bases: TGTGCCAGCACGAGGGGACAGGGGGCGTCGGGTAATGGCTACACCTTC.

The chain couples TRBV21-1 to TRBJ2-5; TRBD2, the table's D call, lacks a check against the DNA. TRBV21-1 constitutes a pseudogene. This CDR3 spans 14 amino acids. The DNA of the CDR3 is TGTGCCAGCAGCGCGACCAGATGGAGAGAGACCCAGTACTTC. Translation: CASSATRWRETQYF.

In its sample, this clone was seen once. This chain joins TRBV10-3 and TRBJ1-6; D is possibly TRBD1 (6 bases). The V end lost 2 bases, the J end lost 9 bases, and 14 bases lay between the germline ends. CDR3 length: 15 amino acids. Germline loops: CDR1 ENHRY, CDR2 SYGVKD. DNA of the CDR3: TGTGCCATCAGTGAGACCGCACAGGGTTCTTCACCCCTCCACTTT. This gives the protein CAISETAQGSSPLHF.

The V gene is TRBV27, the J gene TRBJ2-7, with TRBD1 matching 10 bases. V lost 6 bases and J lost 4; bases outside the gene matches: 6. Germline loops: CDR1 MNHEY, CDR2 SMNVEV (reference sequence). CDR3 length: 14 amino acids. DNA of the CDR3: TGTGCCAGCAGACCGGGACAGGGGCCTTACGAGCAGTACTTC. It translates to CASRPGQGPYEQYF.

This chain joins TRBV4-3 and TRBJ1-2, with D unclear. The CDR3 totals 14 residues. The ends were cut back, 0 bases at V and 9 bases at J, with 14 bases in the middle. Germline V lookup: CDR1 LGHNA, CDR2 YSLEER. The CDR3 DNA reads TGCGCCAGCAGCCAAGAACCCGGGAGAGGAAGCTACACCTTC. Translating gives CASSQEPGRGSYTF.

The CDR3 region is CASSLWGEQFF. The CDR3 DNA sequence: TGTGCCAGCAGCTTGTGGGGCGAGCAGTTCTTC. V gene TRBV7-9 combines with J gene TRBJ2-1; D possibly corresponds to TRBD1 (5 bases). Trimming shortened V by 3 bases and J by 10 bases, and 7 bases separated the two germline ends. This CDR3 is built from 11 residues. Germline loops: CDR1 SEHNR, CDR2 FQNEAQ (reference sequence).

This clone was picked up many times. The chain couples TRBV7-9 to TRBJ2-7; TRBD1 matches at 7 bases. CDR1 and CDR2 from the germline V gene are SEHNR and FQNEAQ (reference sequence). The CDR3 loop spans 11 amino acids. V lost 5 bases and J lost 12; bases outside the gene matches: 7. The CDR3 nucleotides are TGTGCCAGCAGCGCCGCGACAGGGACGTACTTC. Translating it yields CASSAATGTYF.

V is TRBV4-2 and J is TRBJ2-3; no reliable D call. V gave up 0 bases and J gave up 5 bases, with 9 bases separating them. Germline V gives CDR1 LGHNA, CDR2 YNFKEQ. The CDR3 is made up of 14 amino acids. The CDR3 sequence: CASSQDSVLDTQYF. The CDR3 region has the DNA TGTGCCAGCAGCCAAGATTCGGTTCTAGATACGCAGTATTTT.

The chain carries TRBV7-9 and TRBJ1-2; TRBD1 aligns across 8 bases. The CDR3 extends over 14 amino acids. CDR1 SEHNR and CDR2 FQNEAQ come from the germline V gene (reference sequence). V trimming: 1 base; J trimming: 2 bases; junction bases outside the gene matches: 0. CDR3 amino acids: CASSLGDRNYGYTF. In DNA form, the CDR3 reads TGTGCCAGCAGCTTAGGGGACAGGAACTATGGCTACACCTTC.

V usage is TRBV2 and J usage is TRBJ1-1, with TRBD1 matching over 9 bases. The CDR3 extends over 14 amino acids. V shed 5 bases, J shed 2 bases, and the junction held 3 bases outside the gene matches. Germline loops: CDR1 SNHLY, CDR2 FYNNEI. The CDR3 sequence: CASSQQGANTEAFF. Written as DNA, the CDR3 is TGTGCCAGCAGTCAACAGGGGGCTAACACTGAAGCTTTCTTT.

The J gene is TRBJ2-1, the V gene TRBV19; 8 positions match TRBD1. Germline V gene sequence: CDR1 LNHDA, CDR2 SQIVND (reference sequence). CDR3 length: 16 residues. V shed 6 bases and J 0 bases; nucleotides not matched to a gene: 7. The chain's CDR3 is CASRSGQGYSYNEQFF. The CDR3 DNA reads as TGTGCCAGTAGGTCCGGACAGGGCTACTCCTACAATGAGCAGTTCTTC. Filled out from reference TRBV19 and TRBJ2-1, the complete variable domain reads DGGITQSPKYLFRKEGQNVTLSCEQNLNHDAMYWYRQDPGQGLRLIYYSQIVNDFQKGDIAEGYSVSREKKESFPLTVTSAQKNPTAFYLCASRSGQGYSYNEQFFGPGTRLTVL.

V is TRBV7-2 and J is TRBJ1-2, with a possible D match to TRBD1 (6 bases). The germline V and J ends were trimmed by 5 bases and 0 bases, with 22 bases remaining between them. The CDR3 totals 18 residues. The V gene's germline CDR1 is SGHTA and CDR2 FQGNSA. DNA of the CDR3: TGTGCCAGCAGCCGCCGGGAGGGCGGGGGGCGGACTAACTATGGCTACACCTTC. Translation: CASSRREGGGRTNYGYTF.

V gene TRBV7-2 combines with J gene TRBJ1-2; D gene uncertain. V was cut by 8 bases and J by 6 bases, with 16 bases left in between. CDR1 is SGHTA, CDR2 FQGNSA, per germline. This CDR3 comprises 13 residues. The DNA for the CDR3 is TGTGCCAGCCGTACGGGAGGCGGGGATGGCTACACCTTC. It encodes CASRTGGGDGYTF.

V gene TRBV10-3 combines with J gene TRBJ2-7; 10 nucleotides line up with TRBD1. The CDR3 runs to 14 residues. V trimming: 0 bases; J trimming: 12 bases; junction bases outside the gene matches: 8. Germline lookup yields CDR1 ENHRY and CDR2 SYGVKD. Written as DNA, the CDR3 is TGTGCCATCAGTGAGTCGGGGGACAGGGGTATAGGGTACTTC. Encoded protein: CAISESGDRGIGYF.